The rows below give T cell receptor beta chains drawn from one sample of a study of blood T cell repertoires in COVID-19. Using immunoSEQ multiplex PCR, the repertoire was profiled, and TCRdb retains in-frame clones only, with some absent. The table includes almost 300,000 clones, about 88% detected once. The sample taken for sequencing was peripheral blood. The receptors here all came from a man between 65 and 85 years old with acute or convalescent COVID-19. Each CDR3 is given with its conserved first and last residue. D genes are given only for firm matches. Expanded clones are given a class, and other clones once, few, many or no size at all.

cdr3_nt cdr3_aa j_call v_call clone_size d_call
TGTGCCAGCGGAAAGGGGCTAGGCGAGCAGTACTTC CASGKGLGEQYF TRBJ2-7 TRBV2 NA NA
TGTGCCAGCTCACTACCCAGCACAGCGAACACTGAAGCTTTCTTT CASSLPSTANTEAFF TRBJ1-1 TRBV18 few NA
TGTGCCAGTAGTAGGCGGGAACAAGAGACCCAGTACTTC CASSRREQETQYF TRBJ2-5 TRBV19 NA NA
TGTGCCACCAGTGATTCAAAGCGTCAGGGTGGTGAAAAACTGTTTTTT CATSDSKRQGGEKLFF TRBJ1-4 TRBV24-1 NA NA
TGTGCCAGCTCAACGTCCCGGGACAGGGGAGAAAAACTGTTTTTT CASSTSRDRGEKLFF TRBJ1-4 TRBV18 NA TRBD1
TGTGCCAGTAGTACAGGGGGCAACTCCTACAATGAGCAGTTCTTC CASSTGGNSYNEQFF TRBJ2-1 TRBV19 NA TRBD1
TGTGCCAGCAGTTTAGACAGGGGGGGTGAAAAACTGTTTTTT CASSLDRGGEKLFF TRBJ1-4 TRBV27 NA TRBD1
TGCGCCAGCAGCCGCACGGGGAACGAGGGCTACACCTTC CASSRTGNEGYTF TRBJ1-2 TRBV5-1 NA NA
TGTGCCAGCAGCTTAGCCGGGACAGGATCCTACGAGCAGTACTTC CASSLAGTGSYEQYF TRBJ2-7 TRBV7-2 once TRBD1
TGCGCCAGCAAAGAAACAGGTTCCGAGACCCAGTACTTC CASKETGSETQYF TRBJ2-5 TRBV5-1 NA NA
TGCAGTGCTAGTAACAGGGGTGGGAGCACAGATACGCAGTATTTT CSASNRGGSTDTQYF TRBJ2-3 TRBV20-1 NA TRBD1
TGTGCCAGTAGTATATCTCAGGGGTATGGCTACACCTTC CASSISQGYGYTF TRBJ1-2 TRBV19 once NA
TGCAGCGCCGAAACCGGGAGCAATCAGCCCCAGCATTTT CSAETGSNQPQHF TRBJ1-5 TRBV29-1 NA NA
TGTGCCAGCAGCGGACAGACAGGGGTCCAAGAGACCCAGTACTTC CASSGQTGVQETQYF TRBJ2-5 TRBV7-9 NA TRBD1
TGTGCCAGCAGCTTAGCCGGGACAGAAGCTTACGAGCAGTACTTC CASSLAGTEAYEQYF TRBJ2-7 TRBV7-2 few TRBD1
TGTGCCAGCAGCTTGGGGGGAGGGAATCAGCCCCAGCATTTT CASSLGGGNQPQHF TRBJ1-5 TRBV5-5 NA NA
TGTGCCAGCAACCGGGACAGGGTTAGCGAGCAGTACTTC CASNRDRVSEQYF TRBJ2-7 TRBV12-3/TRBV12-4 NA TRBD1
TGTGCCAGCAGCCAAGTAAGTAAAGTCAGGGGGAAATTCCCCTATAATTCACCCCTCCACTTT CASSQVSKVRGKFPYNSPLHF TRBJ1-6 TRBV3-1/TRBV3-2 NA TRBD1
TGTGCCAGCAGTCTCCCTTCGGGGGGAGGCGAAAAACTGTTTTTT CASSLPSGGGEKLFF TRBJ1-4 TRBV6-6 NA NA
TGTGCCACGAACGACCCAGGGCCATTCTACGAGCAGTACTTC CATNDPGPFYEQYF TRBJ2-7 TRBV10-3 few NA
TGCGCCAGCAGCTGGGACAGGGGGACTGAAGCTTTCTTT CASSWDRGTEAFF TRBJ1-1 TRBV4-1 once TRBD1
TGTGCCAGCAGCTCCGGGGGAGAGTCTCTGGGAAAACTGTTTTTT CASSSGGESLGKLFF TRBJ1-4 TRBV7-2 NA NA
TGTGCCAGCAGCTTAGAGAACTCGGGAGTGGATGAGCAGTTCTTC CASSLENSGVDEQFF TRBJ2-1 TRBV11-3 NA NA
TGTGCCAGCGCTACTCGGAGATCCTACAATGAGCAGTTCTTC CASATRRSYNEQFF TRBJ2-1 TRBV7-2 NA NA
TGCGCCAGCAGCCTGGGGGGGGAAGAGACCCAGTACTTC CASSLGGEETQYF TRBJ2-5 TRBV5-1 NA TRBD2
TGTGCCAGCAGTATATTAACAGCATATAGCAATCAGCCCCAGCATTTT CASSILTAYSNQPQHF TRBJ1-5 TRBV28 NA NA
TGTGCCAGCAGTCCTGGACTAGCGGGAGTTGGTGAGCAGTTCTTC CASSPGLAGVGEQFF TRBJ2-1 TRBV6-5 NA TRBD2
TGCGCCAGCAGTGGAGCTGGGACAGCTATAAACTATGGCTACACCTTC CASSGAGTAINYGYTF TRBJ1-2 TRBV10-1 NA TRBD1
TGCGCCAGCAGCCAAATCATGTCGGGGGTCAGCCCTAACTATGGCTACACCTTC CASSQIMSGVSPNYGYTF TRBJ1-2 TRBV4-1 NA NA
TGTGCCAGCAGTTACGCCGCGGTAGGCTACACAGATACGCAGTATTTT CASSYAAVGYTDTQYF TRBJ2-3 TRBV6-2/TRBV6-3 NA NA
TGTGCCAGCAGTTTAGGTCGTCAGGGGTCCCAGCCCCAGCATTTT CASSLGRQGSQPQHF TRBJ1-5 TRBV28 NA NA
TGCGCCAGCAACCTTCTGACAGGGGGGTACAATGAGCAGTTCTTC CASNLLTGGYNEQFF TRBJ2-1 TRBV5-1 once TRBD1
TGTGCCAGCAGTGAACCGGGCAGGGGGTCCTACGAGCAGTACTTC CASSEPGRGSYEQYF TRBJ2-7 TRBV25-1 NA TRBD1
TGTGCCAGCAGTTCAAGCGGGAGGGCCGCAGATACGCAGTATTTT CASSSSGRAADTQYF TRBJ2-3 TRBV28 NA TRBD2
TGTGCCAGCAGTTACTCTACGGTGCTTGGGGCCAACGTCCTGACTTTC CASSYSTVLGANVLTF TRBJ2-6 TRBV6-2/TRBV6-3 NA NA
TGTGCCAGCTCACAAGCGGTGAGTGTGAGTGGTGAAAAACTGTTTTTT CASSQAVSVSGEKLFF TRBJ1-4 TRBV18 NA NA
TGTGCCAGCCAAAAAATCTATTTATACAATGAGCAGTTCTTC CASQKIYLYNEQFF TRBJ2-1 TRBV7-2 NA NA
TGTGCCACCAGCAGAGCTCTCACCCTGCGGGGCTACACCTTC CATSRALTLRGYTF TRBJ1-2 TRBV15 NA NA
TGCGCCAGCAGCGTAGGGCAGGGAAGTTCTGGGGCCAACGTCCTGACTTTC CASSVGQGSSGANVLTF TRBJ2-6 TRBV5-1 NA NA
TGTGCCGGCAGCGTAGGCCCGGGGTCGAACACTGAAGCTTTCTTT CAGSVGPGSNTEAFF TRBJ1-1 TRBV9 NA NA
TGTGCCAGCAGCGCAGGTGGGCAGACGAATTCACCCCTCCACTTT CASSAGGQTNSPLHF TRBJ1-6 TRBV9 NA NA